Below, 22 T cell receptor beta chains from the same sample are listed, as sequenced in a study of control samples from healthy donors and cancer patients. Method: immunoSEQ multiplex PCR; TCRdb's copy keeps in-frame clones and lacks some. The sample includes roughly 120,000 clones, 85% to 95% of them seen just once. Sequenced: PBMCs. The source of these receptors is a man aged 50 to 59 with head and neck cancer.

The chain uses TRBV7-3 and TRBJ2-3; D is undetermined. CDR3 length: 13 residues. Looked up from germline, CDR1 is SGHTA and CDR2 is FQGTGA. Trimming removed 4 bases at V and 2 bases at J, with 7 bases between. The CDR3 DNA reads TGTGCCAGCAGCTCCGCCCTCACAGATACGCAGTATTTT. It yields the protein CASSSALTDTQYF.

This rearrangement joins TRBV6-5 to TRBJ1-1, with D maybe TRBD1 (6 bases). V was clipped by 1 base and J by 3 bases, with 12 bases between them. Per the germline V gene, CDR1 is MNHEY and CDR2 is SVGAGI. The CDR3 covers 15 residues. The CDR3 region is CASSYYRAGDTEAFF. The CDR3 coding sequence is TGTGCCAGCAGTTACTACAGGGCAGGTGACACTGAAGCTTTCTTT.

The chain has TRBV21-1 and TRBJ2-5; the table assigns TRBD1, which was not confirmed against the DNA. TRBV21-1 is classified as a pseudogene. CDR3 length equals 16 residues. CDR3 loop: CASSKGTGGIGETQYF. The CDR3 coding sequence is TGTGCCAGCAGCAAAGGGACAGGGGGAATAGGAGAGACCCAGTACTTC.

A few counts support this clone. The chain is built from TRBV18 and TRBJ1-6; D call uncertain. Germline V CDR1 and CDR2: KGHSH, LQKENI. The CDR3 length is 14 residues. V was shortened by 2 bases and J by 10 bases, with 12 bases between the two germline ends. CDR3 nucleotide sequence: TGTGCCAGCTCACCAGGGGAAGGGCGGTCACCCCTCCACTTT. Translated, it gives CASSPGEGRSPLHF.

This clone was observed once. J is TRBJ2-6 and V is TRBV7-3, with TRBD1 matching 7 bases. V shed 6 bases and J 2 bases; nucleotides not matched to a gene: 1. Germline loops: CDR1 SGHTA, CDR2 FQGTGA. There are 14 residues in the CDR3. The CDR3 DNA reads TGTGCCAGCAGAGGGGGCGCTGGGGCCAACGTCCTGACTTTC. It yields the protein CASRGGAGANVLTF.

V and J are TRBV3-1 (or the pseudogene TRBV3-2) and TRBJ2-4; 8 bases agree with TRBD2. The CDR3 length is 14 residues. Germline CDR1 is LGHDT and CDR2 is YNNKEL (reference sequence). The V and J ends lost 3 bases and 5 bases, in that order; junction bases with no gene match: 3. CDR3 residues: CASSQRTSQNIQYF. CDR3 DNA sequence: TGTGCCAGCAGCCAGAGGACTAGCCAAAACATTCAGTACTTC.

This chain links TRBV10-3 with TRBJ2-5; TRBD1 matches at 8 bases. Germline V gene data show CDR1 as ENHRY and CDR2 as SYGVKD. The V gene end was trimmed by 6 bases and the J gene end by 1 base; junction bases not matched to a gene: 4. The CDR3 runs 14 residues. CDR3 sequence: CAIRATGGQETQYF. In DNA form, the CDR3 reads TGTGCCATCAGGGCCACAGGGGGCCAAGAGACCCAGTACTTC.

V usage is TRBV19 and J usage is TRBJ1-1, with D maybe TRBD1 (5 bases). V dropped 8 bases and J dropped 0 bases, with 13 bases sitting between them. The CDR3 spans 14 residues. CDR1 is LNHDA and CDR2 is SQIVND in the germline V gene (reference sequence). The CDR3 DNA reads TGTGCCAGTTATGCCGGGACTCTGAACACTGAAGCTTTCTTT. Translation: CASYAGTLNTEAFF.

The chain's CDR3 is CASSLNQIGGSEQFF. In nucleotides, the CDR3 is TGTGCCAGCAGCTTAAATCAGATAGGGGGCAGTGAGCAGTTCTTC. The J gene is TRBJ2-1, the V gene TRBV7-2; 7 bases line up with TRBD1. The CDR3 totals 15 residues. Per the germline V gene, CDR1 is SGHTA and CDR2 is FQGNSA. V was clipped by 2 bases and J by 9 bases; unmatched bases: 10.

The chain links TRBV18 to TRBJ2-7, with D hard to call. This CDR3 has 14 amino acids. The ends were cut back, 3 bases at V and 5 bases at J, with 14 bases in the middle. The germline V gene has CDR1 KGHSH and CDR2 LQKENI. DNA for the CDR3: TGTGCCAGCTCACCTAGCTTTGGGTACCACGAGCAGTACTTC. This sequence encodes CASSPSFGYHEQYF.

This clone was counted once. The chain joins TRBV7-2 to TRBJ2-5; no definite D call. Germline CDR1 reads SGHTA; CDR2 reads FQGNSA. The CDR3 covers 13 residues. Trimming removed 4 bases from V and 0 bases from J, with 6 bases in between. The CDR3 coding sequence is TGTGCCAGCAGCTCCCGGTACCAAGAGACCCAGTACTTC. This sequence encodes CASSSRYQETQYF.

The CDR3 loop is CAWSGGGGELFF. As DNA, the CDR3 is TGTGCCTGGAGTGGGGGCGGCGGGGAGCTGTTTTTT. The V and J genes are TRBV30 and TRBJ2-2, with D perhaps matching TRBD1 (5 bases). Trimming cost V 1 base and J 7 bases, with 7 bases left between them. The CDR3 has 12 amino acids. Germline assignment: CDR1 GTSNPN and CDR2 SVGIG (reference sequence).

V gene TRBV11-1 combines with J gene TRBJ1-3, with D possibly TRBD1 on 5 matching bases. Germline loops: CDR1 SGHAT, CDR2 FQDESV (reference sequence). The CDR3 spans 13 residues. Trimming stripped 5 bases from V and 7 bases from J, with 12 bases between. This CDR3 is CASSRREGNTIYF. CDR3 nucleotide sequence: TGTGCCAGCAGCCGACGGGAGGGGAACACCATATATTTT.

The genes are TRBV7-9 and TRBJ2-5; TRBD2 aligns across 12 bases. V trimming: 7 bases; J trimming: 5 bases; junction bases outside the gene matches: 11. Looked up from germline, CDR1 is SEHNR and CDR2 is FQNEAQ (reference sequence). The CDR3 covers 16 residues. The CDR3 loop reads CASKGLAGSRGETQYF. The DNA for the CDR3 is TGTGCCAGCAAAGGACTAGCGGGGTCCAGGGGGGAGACCCAGTACTTC. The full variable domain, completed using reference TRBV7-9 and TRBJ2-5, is DTGVSQNPRHKITKRGQNVTFRCDPISEHNRLYWYRQTLGQGPEFLTYFQNEAQLEKSRLLSDRFSAERPKGSFSTLEIQRTEQGDSAMYLCASKGLAGSRGETQYFGPGTRLLVL.

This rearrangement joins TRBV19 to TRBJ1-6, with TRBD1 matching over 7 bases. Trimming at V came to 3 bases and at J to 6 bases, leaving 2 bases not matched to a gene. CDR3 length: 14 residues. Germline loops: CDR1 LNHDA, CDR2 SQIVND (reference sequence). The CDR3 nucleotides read TGTGCCAGTAGTATGGGGACAGCTAATTCACCCCTCCACTTT. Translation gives CASSMGTANSPLHF. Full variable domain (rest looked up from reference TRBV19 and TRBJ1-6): DGGITQSPKYLFRKEGQNVTLSCEQNLNHDAMYWYRQDPGQGLRLIYYSQIVNDFQKGDIAEGYSVSREKKESFPLTVTSAQKNPTAFYLCASSMGTANSPLHFGNGTRLTVT.

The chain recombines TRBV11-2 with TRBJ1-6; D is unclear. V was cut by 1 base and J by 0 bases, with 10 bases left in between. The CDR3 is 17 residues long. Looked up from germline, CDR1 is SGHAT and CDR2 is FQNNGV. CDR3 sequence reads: CASSLGPPSSYNSPLHF. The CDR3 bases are TGTGCCAGCAGCTTAGGGCCCCCAAGCTCCTATAATTCACCCCTCCACTTT.

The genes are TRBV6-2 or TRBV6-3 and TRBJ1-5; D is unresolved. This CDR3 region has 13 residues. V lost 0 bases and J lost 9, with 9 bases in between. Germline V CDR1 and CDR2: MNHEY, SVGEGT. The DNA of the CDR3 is TGTGCCAGCAGTTACTCCGCGTCGGCGCCCCAGCATTTT. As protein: CASSYSASAPQHF.

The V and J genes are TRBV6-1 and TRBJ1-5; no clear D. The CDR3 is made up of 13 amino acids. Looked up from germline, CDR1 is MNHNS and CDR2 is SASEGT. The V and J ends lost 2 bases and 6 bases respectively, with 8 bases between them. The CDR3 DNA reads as TGTGCCAGCAGTGAAAACGACCTTCAGCCCCAGCATTTT. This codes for CASSENDLQPQHF.

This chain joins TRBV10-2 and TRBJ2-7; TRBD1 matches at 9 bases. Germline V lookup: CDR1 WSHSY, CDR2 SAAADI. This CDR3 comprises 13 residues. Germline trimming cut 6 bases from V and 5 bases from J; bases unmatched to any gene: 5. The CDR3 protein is CASRQGAINEQYF. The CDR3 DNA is TGCGCCAGCAGACAGGGGGCAATCAACGAGCAGTACTTC.

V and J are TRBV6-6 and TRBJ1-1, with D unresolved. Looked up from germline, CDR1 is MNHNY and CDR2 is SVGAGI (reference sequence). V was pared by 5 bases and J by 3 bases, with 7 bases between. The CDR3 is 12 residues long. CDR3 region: CASSTLYTEAFF. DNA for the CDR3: TGTGCCAGCAGTACGCTATACACTGAAGCTTTCTTT.

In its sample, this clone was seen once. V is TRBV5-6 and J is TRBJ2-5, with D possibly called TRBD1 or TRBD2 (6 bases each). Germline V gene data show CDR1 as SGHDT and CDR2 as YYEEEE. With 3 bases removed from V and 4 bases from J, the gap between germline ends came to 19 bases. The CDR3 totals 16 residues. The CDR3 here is CASSWREGGSGETQYF. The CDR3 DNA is TGTGCCAGCAGCTGGAGGGAAGGGGGGTCAGGAGAGACCCAGTACTTC.

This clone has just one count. CDR3 protein: CASLFGGKGAEAFF. Written as DNA, the CDR3 is TGTGCCAGCCTGTTCGGGGGGAAAGGGGCTGAAGCTTTCTTT. V is TRBV28 and J is TRBJ1-1, with D possibly matching TRBD1 (5 bases). This CDR3 contains 14 residues. V was pared by 8 bases and J by 6 bases, with 19 bases between. Germline loops: CDR1 MDHEN, CDR2 SYDVKM.